Listed below are T cell receptor beta chains from one sample, sequenced in a study of blood T cell repertoires in COVID-19. Some clones are missing from TCRdb's copy, which holds only in-frame ones; the method was immunoSEQ multiplex PCR. The sample yields 290,000 or so clones, about 82% seen once. Sequencing input: peripheral blood. These receptors originate from a man aged 45-65 years with active or convalescent COVID-19. CDR3s include the opening cysteine and the closing phenylalanine or tryptophan. The D gene is left open where the match is weak. Size tells how often a clone was seen (once, few, many) or the class of an expanded clone, and some rows leave it out.

J gene	D gene	V gene	clone size	CDR3 protein	CDR3 DNA
TRBJ2-7	NA	TRBV19	NA	CASSSSPGYEQYF	TGTGCCAGTTCTTCCAGCCCAGGATACGAGCAGTACTTC
TRBJ1-5	NA	TRBV19	NA	CASSIGGDNQPQHF	TGTGCCAGTAGTATCGGGGGGGACAATCAGCCCCAGCATTTT
TRBJ2-7	TRBD2	TRBV7-2	NA	CASRETSGKHEQYF	TGTGCCAGCCGCGAGACTAGCGGGAAACACGAGCAGTACTTC
TRBJ2-7	TRBD1	TRBV5-4	NA	CASSSGGRSYEQYF	TGTGCCAGCAGCTCAGGGGGCCGATCCTACGAGCAGTACTTC
TRBJ1-1	NA	TRBV11-2	NA	CASSLDLGTVNTEAFF	TGTGCCAGCAGCTTAGATTTAGGGACTGTGAACACTGAAGCTTTCTTT
TRBJ1-3	NA	TRBV4-2	NA	CASSLRTDSGNTIYF	TGTGCCAGCAGCCTAAGGACAGACTCTGGAAACACCATATATTTT
TRBJ2-2	TRBD2	TRBV24-1	NA	CATSDFPSGRGYGELFF	TGTGCCACCAGTGATTTTCCTAGCGGGAGAGGTTACGGGGAGCTGTTTTTT
TRBJ1-2	NA	TRBV7-9	NA	CASSSGLFGQRINYGYTF	TGTGCCAGCAGCTCAGGGCTCTTTGGACAGCGAATTAACTATGGCTACACCTTC
TRBJ1-1	NA	TRBV7-3	NA	CASSLTGSLTAVEAFF	TGTGCCAGCAGCTTAACGGGTTCCCTCACCGCGGTTGAAGCTTTCTTT
TRBJ2-1	NA	TRBV20-1	NA	CSVWRAYEQFF	TGCAGTGTTTGGAGGGCCTATGAGCAGTTCTTC
TRBJ1-5	TRBD1	TRBV28	NA	CASSPDRGLYQPQHF	TGTGCCAGCAGTCCAGACAGGGGGCTTTATCAGCCCCAGCATTTT
TRBJ2-7	NA	TRBV7-9	NA	CASSLGESYEQYF	TGTGCCAGCAGCTTAGGGGAGTCCTACGAGCAGTACTTC
TRBJ2-5	NA	TRBV2	once	CASSVPQKRRETQYF	TGTGCCAGCAGTGTGCCTCAAAAACGGCGGGAGACCCAGTACTTC